This TCR beta chain was identified in a study of radiotherapy plus CTLA-4 blockade in lung cancer. Study context: There were objective responses in approximately 19% of patients, and 31% had disease control. Study-level findings and limits: Early blood T cell clone dynamics, with interferon-beta, were reported to best predict response.

The repertoire was sequenced with immunoSEQ multiplex PCR; TCRdb's copy has only in-frame clones and lacks some. The sample gives roughly 80,000 clones, over 70% of which show up once; 4% is in the top ten. In the case of this clone: What it binds is unknown.

The TCR comes from a human donor with non-small cell lung cancer who had a partial response to radiotherapy plus ipilimumab. Some clones in this sample may be carry-over from other donors' samples. Specimen: peripheral blood, collected from a patient treated with radiotherapy plus ipilimumab.

The CDR3 loop reads CASSLSGGTQYF. Written as DNA, the CDR3 is TGTGCCAGCAGTTTATCGGGGGGGACCCAGTACTTC. V usage is TRBV27 and J usage is TRBJ2-5; weak D call: TRBD2 (6 bases). Germline values: CDR1 MNHEY, CDR2 SMNVEV (reference sequence). V was shortened by 0 bases and J by 7 bases, with 6 bases between the two germline ends. CDR3 length equals 12 residues.